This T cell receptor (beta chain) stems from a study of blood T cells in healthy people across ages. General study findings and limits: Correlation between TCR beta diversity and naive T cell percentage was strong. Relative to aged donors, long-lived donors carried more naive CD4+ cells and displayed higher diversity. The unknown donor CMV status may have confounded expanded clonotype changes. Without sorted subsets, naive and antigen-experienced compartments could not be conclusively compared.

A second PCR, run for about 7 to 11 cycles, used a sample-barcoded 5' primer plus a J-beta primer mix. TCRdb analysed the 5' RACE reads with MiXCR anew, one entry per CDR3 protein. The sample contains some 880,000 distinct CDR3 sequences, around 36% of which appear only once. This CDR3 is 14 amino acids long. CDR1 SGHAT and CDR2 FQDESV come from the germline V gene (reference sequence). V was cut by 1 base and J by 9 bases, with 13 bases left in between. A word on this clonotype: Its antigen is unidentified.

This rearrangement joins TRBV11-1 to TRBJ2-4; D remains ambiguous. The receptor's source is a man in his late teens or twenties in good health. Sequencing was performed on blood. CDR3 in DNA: TGTGCCAGCAGCTTAGAGGCGGATGGGTCCATTCAGTACTTC. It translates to CASSLEADGSIQYF.